The present T cell receptor (beta chain) was sequenced within a study of CD8+CD57+ T cells in acquired aplastic anemia. Turning to the study itself: Mean yield of DNA from sorted CD4+ and CD8+ cells was 3.2 ug. Healthy donors averaged roughly 11 million reads for CD4+ cells. Broader study findings: A significant difference in CD8+ Simpson's diversity between patients and controls was not found. In common between the patients and the controls were approximately 30 CD8+ CDR3 sequences.

Worth noting for this clonotype: No antigen is known for it.

The template for TCR beta VDJ and CDR3 sequence profiling was genomic DNA. TCRdb reanalysed the reads using MiXCR and keeps one entry per CDR3 protein. The table records some 240,000 distinct CDR3 sequences, almost 35% of them present only once. CDR1 is SEHNR, CDR2 FQNEAQ, per germline (reference sequence). After removal of 7 bases from V and 11 bases from J, the junction contained 6 bases not matched to a gene. CDR3 length: 14 amino acids. The sequencing input was sorted CD4+, CD8+, or CD8+CD57+ T cells (not recorded which) from PBMCs. The J gene is TRBJ2-1, the V gene TRBV7-9; 15 positions match TRBD2. This sequence was found in a human donor in good health, serving as a control. CDR3 DNA sequence: TGTGCCAGCACCGGGACTAGCGGGGGGATTCAGCAGTTCTTC. The encoded protein is CASTGTSGGIQQFF.